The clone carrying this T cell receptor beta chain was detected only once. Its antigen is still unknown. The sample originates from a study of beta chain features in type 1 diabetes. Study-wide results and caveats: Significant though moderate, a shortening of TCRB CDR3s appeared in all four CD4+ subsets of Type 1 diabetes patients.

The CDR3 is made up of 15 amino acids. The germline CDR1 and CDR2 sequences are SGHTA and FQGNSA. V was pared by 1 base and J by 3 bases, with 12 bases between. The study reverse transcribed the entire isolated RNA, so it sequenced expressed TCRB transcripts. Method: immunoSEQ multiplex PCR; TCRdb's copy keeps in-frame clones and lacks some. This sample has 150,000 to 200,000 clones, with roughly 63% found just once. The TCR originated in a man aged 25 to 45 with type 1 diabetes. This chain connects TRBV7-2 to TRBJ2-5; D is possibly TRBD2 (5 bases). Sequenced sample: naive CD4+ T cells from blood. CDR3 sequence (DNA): TGTGCCAGCAGCTTAGGCTTAGCCGGGGAAGAGACCCAGTACTTC. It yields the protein CASSLGLAGEETQYF.